The 9 T cell receptor beta chains below all came from one sample that was sequenced in a study of control samples from healthy donors and cancer patients. Measured with immunoSEQ multiplex PCR; TCRdb has only the in-frame clones, and not every one. The data show 70,000 or so clones, approximately 88% seen once. The sample consisted of PBMCs. Receptor source: a woman between 45 and 65 years old with lung cancer.

The chain is built from TRBV28 and TRBJ1-5, with 7 bases lining up with TRBD1. Germline V gene sequence: CDR1 MDHEN, CDR2 SYDVKM. V dropped 6 bases and J dropped 2; count of bases not matched to a gene: 16. The CDR3 contains 18 residues. This CDR3 reads CASRTYSRGIVGNQPQHF. DNA for the CDR3: TGTGCCAGCAGAACGTACTCCAGGGGGATTGTTGGCAATCAGCCCCAGCATTTT.

Notes on this clone: Other DNA sequences of this sample code for an identical CDR3. The chain uses TRBV11-3 and TRBJ2-2; 9 bases are shared with TRBD1. J was trimmed by 5 bases and V by 4 bases; bases with no gene match: 14. This CDR3 comprises 18 residues. The V gene's germline CDR1 is SGHNT and CDR2 YENEEA. Written as DNA, the CDR3 is TGTGCCAGCAGCTCTCCTACAACCGGGACAGGGCTAACCGGGGAGCTGTTTTTT. Residues: CASSSPTTGTGLTGELFF.

The rearrangement links TRBV5-1 to TRBJ1-1; the D gene is possibly TRBD1 (5 bases). Germline-derived CDR1 and CDR2 are SGHRS and YFSETQ. There are 16 residues in the CDR3. The ends were cut back, 0 bases at V and 0 bases at J, with 12 bases in the middle. CDR3 residues: CASSLGPGGMNTEAFF. The DNA for the CDR3 is TGCGCCAGCAGCTTGGGACCGGGGGGGATGAACACTGAAGCTTTCTTT.

The gene calls are TRBV29-1 and TRBJ1-4; D ambiguous. The CDR3 has 13 amino acids. Trimming took off 6 bases at V and 3 bases at J, with 11 bases between the two ends. CDR1 and CDR2 (germline): SQVTM, ANQGSEA. The CDR3 DNA sequence: TGCAGCGTGAGTCAGAGACCTAATGAAAAACTGTTTTTT. This codes for CSVSQRPNEKLFF.

The chain employs TRBV15 and TRBJ1-5; D gene uncertain. Trimming removed 0 bases from V and 0 bases from J, with 6 bases in between. This CDR3 spans 15 amino acids. Per germline, CDR1 LNHNV and CDR2 YYDKDF (reference sequence). CDR3 in DNA: TGTGCCACCAGCAGAGATCTGAATAGCAATCAGCCCCAGCATTTT. Translated: CATSRDLNSNQPQHF.

The chain carries TRBV6-5 and TRBJ1-1; tentatively, D is TRBD1 (6 bases). The CDR3 extends over 12 amino acids. The V gene lost 8 bases and the J gene lost 6 bases, with 13 bases spanning the gap. In germline, CDR1 is MNHEY, CDR2 SVGAGI. DNA of the CDR3: TGTGCCAGCCACGTACAGGGCGCTGAAGCTTTCTTT. This encodes CASHVQGAEAFF.

This chain connects TRBV28 to TRBJ1-5; 7 positions agree with TRBD1. Per germline, CDR1 MDHEN and CDR2 SYDVKM. This CDR3 has 15 residues. Germline trimming cut 2 bases from V and 4 bases from J; bases unmatched to any gene: 5. CDR3 nucleotide sequence: TGTGCCAGCAGTTTACTCAGGGGGTCTAATCAGCCCCAGCATTTT. Protein sequence: CASSLLRGSNQPQHF.

CDR3 sequence reads: CASSQEHGTGSYEQYF. CDR3 sequence (DNA): TGTGCCAGCAGCCAAGAGCACGGGACAGGTTCCTACGAGCAGTACTTC. The chain links TRBV3-1 (or the pseudogene TRBV3-2) to TRBJ2-7, with 8 bases aligning to TRBD1. The CDR3 length is 16 residues. Germline loops: CDR1 LGHDT, CDR2 YNNKEL (reference sequence). The trim removed 0 bases at V and 1 base at J, leaving 5 bases unmatched.

The CDR3 loop is CASSYSDRGGYTF. The CDR3 DNA sequence: TGTGCCAGCAGTTACTCCGACAGGGGGGGCTACACCTTC. The chain couples TRBV6-5 to TRBJ1-2, with TRBD1 matching over 9 bases. Germline V gives CDR1 MNHEY, CDR2 SVGAGI. The CDR3 totals 13 residues. The trim removed 0 bases at V and 8 bases at J, leaving 1 base unmatched.